This T cell receptor (beta chain) is from a study of cytomegalovirus exposure and HLA in healthy donors. A multiplex PCR was run with 60 Vbeta primers and 13 Jbeta primers. The repertoire was sequenced with immunoSEQ multiplex PCR; TCRdb's copy has only in-frame clones and lacks some. The sample holds approximately 100,000 clones, about 68% seen once. The sequence was collected from a male donor in good health and CMV-seropositive. The sequenced material came from PBMCs.

This CDR3 reads CSVGENTGELFF. Here the CDR3 DNA reads TGCAGCGTTGGCGAGAACACCGGGGAGCTGTTTTTT. The chain couples TRBV29-1 to TRBJ2-2, with unresolved D. Germline V gene data show CDR1 as SQVTM and CDR2 as ANQGSEA. This CDR3 is 12 amino acids long. The V end was cut by 4 bases, the J end by 1 base, with 4 bases between.